Included here is one T cell receptor beta chain sequence, with context. The sample comes from a study of blood T cell repertoires in COVID-19. Study as a whole: The samples span acute and convalescent COVID-19 from the United States, Italy and Spain. The analysed material was cDNA or gDNA that came from T cells, B-cell-depleted T cells, or PBMCs.

Original handling: Nucleated cell counts were estimated from reference gene primer amplification. Data came from immunoSEQ multiplex PCR; TCRdb stores just in-frame clones and leaves some out. D and trimming were read from the DNA, whereas the V and J calls and clone size are those reported in that table. The repertoire holds tens of thousands of clones, with roughly 80% as singletons. The TCR was taken from a woman aged 65 to 85 with active or convalescent COVID-19. Sequenced sample: peripheral blood.

CDR3 sequence: CASSQFLAENTGELFF. The DNA for the CDR3 is TGCGCCAGCAGCCAATTTCTAGCGGAGAACACCGGGGAGCTGTTTTTT. The chain uses TRBV4-3 and TRBJ2-2, with TRBD2 identical over 7 bases. CDR1 and CDR2 (germline): LGHNA, YSLEER. The V and J ends lost 2 bases and 1 base, in that order; junction bases with no gene match: 4. The CDR3 covers 16 residues.